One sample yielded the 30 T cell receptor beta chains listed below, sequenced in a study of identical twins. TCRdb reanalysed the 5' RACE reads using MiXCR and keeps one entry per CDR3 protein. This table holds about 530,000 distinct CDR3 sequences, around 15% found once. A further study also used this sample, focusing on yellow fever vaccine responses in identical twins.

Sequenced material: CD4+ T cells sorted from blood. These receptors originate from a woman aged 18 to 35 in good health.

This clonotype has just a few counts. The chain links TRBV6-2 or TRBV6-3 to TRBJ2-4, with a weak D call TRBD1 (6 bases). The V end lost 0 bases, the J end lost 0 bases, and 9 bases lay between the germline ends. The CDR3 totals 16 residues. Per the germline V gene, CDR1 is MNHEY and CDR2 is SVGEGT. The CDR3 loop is CASSYSRQVAKNIQYF. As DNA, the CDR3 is TGTGCCAGCAGTTACTCGCGACAGGTAGCCAAAAACATTCAGTACTTC.

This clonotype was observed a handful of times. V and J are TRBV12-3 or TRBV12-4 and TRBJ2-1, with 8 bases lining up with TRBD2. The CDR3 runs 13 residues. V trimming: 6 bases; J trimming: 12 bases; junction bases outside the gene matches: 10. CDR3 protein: CASRGVGTSVQFF. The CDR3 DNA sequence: TGTGCCAGCAGGGGAGTTGGGACTAGTGTGCAGTTCTTC.

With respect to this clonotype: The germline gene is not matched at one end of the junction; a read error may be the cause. The CDR3 DNA reads as TGTACCAGCAGCACGACGCAGGGTACCGCGGGTACGGATACGCAGTATTTT. Amino acids: CTSSTTQGTAGTDTQYF. V and J are TRBV7-4 and TRBJ2-3; D might be TRBD1 or TRBD2, each matching 5 bases. The germline CDR1 and CDR2 sequences are SGHVT and SQSDAQ. There are 17 residues in the CDR3. The complete variable domain, with remaining parts taken from reference TRBV7-4 and TRBJ2-3, reads GAGVSQSPRYKVAKRGRDVALRCDSISGHVTLYWYRQTLGQGSEVLTYSQSDAQRDKSGRPSGRFSAERPERSVSTLKIQRTEQGDSAVYLCTSSTTQGTAGTDTQYFGPGTRLTVL.

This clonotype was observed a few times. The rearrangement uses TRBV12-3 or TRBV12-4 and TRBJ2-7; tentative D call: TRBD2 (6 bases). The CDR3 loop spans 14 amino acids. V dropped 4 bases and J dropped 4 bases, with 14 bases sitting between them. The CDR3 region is CASSSMGLTYEQYF. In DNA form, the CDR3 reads TGTGCCAGCAGTTCCATGGGACTCACTTACGAGCAGTACTTC.

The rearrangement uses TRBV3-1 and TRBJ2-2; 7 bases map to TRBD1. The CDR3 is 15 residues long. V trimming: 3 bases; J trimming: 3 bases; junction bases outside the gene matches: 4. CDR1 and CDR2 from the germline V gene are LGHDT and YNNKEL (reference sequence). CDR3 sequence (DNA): TGTGCCAGCAGCCACAGACAGGGAGACACCGGGGAGCTGTTTTTT. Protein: CASSHRQGDTGELFF.

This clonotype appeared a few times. The CDR3 coding sequence is TGCAGTGCTAGAGATCTGTCTGGGGCCAACGTCCTGACTTTC. Translated, it gives CSARDLSGANVLTF. The chain combines TRBV20-1 with TRBJ2-6, with D unclear. This CDR3 region has 14 residues. The V and J ends lost 0 bases and 1 base respectively, with 4 bases between them. The germline V gene has CDR1 DFQATT and CDR2 SNEGSKA (reference sequence).

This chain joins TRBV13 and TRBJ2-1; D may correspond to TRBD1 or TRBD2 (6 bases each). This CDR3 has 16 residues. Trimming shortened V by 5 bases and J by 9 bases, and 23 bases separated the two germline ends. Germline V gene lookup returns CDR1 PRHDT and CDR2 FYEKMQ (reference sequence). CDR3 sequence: CASSLVGGGAEGEQFF. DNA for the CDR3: TGTGCCAGCAGCCTAGTAGGGGGAGGCGCTGAGGGTGAGCAGTTCTTC.

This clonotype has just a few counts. DNA of the CDR3: TGTGCCACCAGCAGGGGGAGAGGCACTAGCGGATGGACCGGGGAGCTGTTTTTT. Encoded protein: CATSRGRGTSGWTGELFF. This chain connects TRBV15 to TRBJ2-2; 8 nucleotides line up with TRBD2. V gave up 3 bases and J gave up 5 bases; unmatched junction bases: 14. Germline CDR1 reads LNHNV; CDR2 reads YYDKDF (reference sequence). The CDR3 has 18 residues.

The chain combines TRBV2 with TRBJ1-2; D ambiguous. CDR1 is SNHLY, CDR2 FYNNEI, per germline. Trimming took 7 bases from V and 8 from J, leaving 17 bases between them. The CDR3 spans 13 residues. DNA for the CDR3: TGTGCCAGCACTCTGGTTGGGGTTGAAGGCTACACCTTC. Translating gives CASTLVGVEGYTF. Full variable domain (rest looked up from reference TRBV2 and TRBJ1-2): EPEVTQTPSHQVTQMGQEVILRCVPISNHLYFYWYRQILGQKVEFLVSFYNNEISEKSEIFDDQFSVERPDGSNFTLKIRSTKLEDSAMYFCASTLVGVEGYTFGSGTRLTVV.

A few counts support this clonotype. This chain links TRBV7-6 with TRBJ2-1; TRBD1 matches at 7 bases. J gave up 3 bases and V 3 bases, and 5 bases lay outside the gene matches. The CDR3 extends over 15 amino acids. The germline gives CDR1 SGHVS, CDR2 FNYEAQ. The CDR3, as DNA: TGTGCCAGCAGCTTTAGGGACAGCATCTACAATGAGCAGTTCTTC. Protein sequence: CASSFRDSIYNEQFF.

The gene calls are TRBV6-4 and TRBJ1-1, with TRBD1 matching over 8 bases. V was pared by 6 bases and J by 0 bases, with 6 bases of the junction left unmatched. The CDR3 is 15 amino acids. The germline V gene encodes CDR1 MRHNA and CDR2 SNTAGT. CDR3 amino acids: CASRPETGVNTEAFF. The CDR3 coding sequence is TGTGCCAGCAGGCCCGAGACAGGGGTGAACACTGAAGCTTTCTTT.

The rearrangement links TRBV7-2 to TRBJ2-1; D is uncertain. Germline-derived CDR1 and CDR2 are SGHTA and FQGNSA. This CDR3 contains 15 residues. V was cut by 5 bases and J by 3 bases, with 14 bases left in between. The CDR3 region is CASSLFPPNYNEQFF. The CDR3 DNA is TGTGCCAGCAGCCTCTTTCCCCCTAACTACAATGAGCAGTTCTTC.

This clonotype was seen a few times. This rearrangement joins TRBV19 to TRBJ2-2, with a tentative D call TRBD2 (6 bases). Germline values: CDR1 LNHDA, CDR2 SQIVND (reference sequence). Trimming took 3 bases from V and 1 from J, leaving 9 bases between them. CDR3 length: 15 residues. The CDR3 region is CASSIGGLNTGELFF. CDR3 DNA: TGTGCCAGTAGTATCGGGGGACTGAACACCGGGGAGCTGTTTTTT.

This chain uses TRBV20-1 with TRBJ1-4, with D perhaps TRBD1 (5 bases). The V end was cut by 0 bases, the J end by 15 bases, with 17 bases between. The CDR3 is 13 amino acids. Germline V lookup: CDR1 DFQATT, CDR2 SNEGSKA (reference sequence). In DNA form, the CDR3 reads TGCAGTGCTAGAGATGGGGCGGAGATGAGAATGTTTTTT. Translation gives CSARDGAEMRMFF.

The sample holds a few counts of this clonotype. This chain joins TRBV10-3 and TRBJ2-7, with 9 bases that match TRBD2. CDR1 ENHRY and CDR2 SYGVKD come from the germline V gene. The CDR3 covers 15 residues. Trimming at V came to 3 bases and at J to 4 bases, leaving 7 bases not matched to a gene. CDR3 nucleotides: TGTGCCATCAGTGATTCAGCGGGAGGCGTTTACGAGCAGTACTTC. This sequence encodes CAISDSAGGVYEQYF.

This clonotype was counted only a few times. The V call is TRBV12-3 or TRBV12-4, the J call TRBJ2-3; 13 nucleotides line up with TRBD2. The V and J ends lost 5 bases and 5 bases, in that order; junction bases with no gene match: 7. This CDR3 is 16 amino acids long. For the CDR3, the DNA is TGTGCCAGCAGTCTAGGACTAGCGGGAGTAAGAGATACGCAGTATTTT. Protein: CASSLGLAGVRDTQYF.

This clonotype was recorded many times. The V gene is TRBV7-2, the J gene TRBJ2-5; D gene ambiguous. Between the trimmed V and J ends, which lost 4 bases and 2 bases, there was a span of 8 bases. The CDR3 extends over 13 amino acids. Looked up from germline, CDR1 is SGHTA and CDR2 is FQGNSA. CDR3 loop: CASSYRTQETQYF. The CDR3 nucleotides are TGTGCCAGCAGCTACCGGACGCAAGAGACCCAGTACTTC.

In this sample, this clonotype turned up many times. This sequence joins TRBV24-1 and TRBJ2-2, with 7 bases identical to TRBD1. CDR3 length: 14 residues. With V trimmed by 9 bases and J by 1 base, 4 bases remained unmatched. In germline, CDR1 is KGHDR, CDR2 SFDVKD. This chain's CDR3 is CATSRQGNTGELFF. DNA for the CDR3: TGTGCCACCTCACGACAGGGGAACACCGGGGAGCTGTTTTTT.

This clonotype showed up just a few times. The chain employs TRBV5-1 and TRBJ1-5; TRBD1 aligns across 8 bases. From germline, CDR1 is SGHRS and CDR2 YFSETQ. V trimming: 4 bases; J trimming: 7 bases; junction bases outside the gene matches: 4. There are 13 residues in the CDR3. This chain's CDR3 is CASSVDRGQPQHF. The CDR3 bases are TGCGCCAGCAGCGTCGACAGGGGCCAGCCCCAGCATTTT.

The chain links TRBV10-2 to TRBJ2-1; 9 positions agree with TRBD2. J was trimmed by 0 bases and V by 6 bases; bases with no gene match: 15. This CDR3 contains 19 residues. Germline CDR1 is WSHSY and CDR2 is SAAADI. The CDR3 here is CASSDPLAGVGFSYNEQFF. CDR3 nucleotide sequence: TGCGCCAGCAGCGATCCCTTAGCGGGGGTGGGTTTCTCCTACAATGAGCAGTTCTTC.

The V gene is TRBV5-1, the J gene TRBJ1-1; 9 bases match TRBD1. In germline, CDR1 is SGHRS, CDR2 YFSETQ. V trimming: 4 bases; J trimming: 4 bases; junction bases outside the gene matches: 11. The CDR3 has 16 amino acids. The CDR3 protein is CASSVNTGTGSTEAFF. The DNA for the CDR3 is TGCGCCAGCAGCGTAAACACCGGGACAGGGAGCACTGAAGCTTTCTTT.

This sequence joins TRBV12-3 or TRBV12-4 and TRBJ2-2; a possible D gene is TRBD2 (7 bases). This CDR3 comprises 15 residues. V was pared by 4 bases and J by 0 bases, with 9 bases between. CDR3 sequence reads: CASSWGGPNTGELFF. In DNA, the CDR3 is TGTGCCAGCAGTTGGGGGGGCCCGAACACCGGGGAGCTGTTTTTT.

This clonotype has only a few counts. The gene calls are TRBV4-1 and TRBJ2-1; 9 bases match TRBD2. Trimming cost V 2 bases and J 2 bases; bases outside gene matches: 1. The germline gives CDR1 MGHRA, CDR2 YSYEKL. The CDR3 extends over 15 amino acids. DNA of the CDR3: TGCGCCAGCAGCCAACTAGCGGGACCCTACAATGAGCAGTTCTTC. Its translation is CASSQLAGPYNEQFF.

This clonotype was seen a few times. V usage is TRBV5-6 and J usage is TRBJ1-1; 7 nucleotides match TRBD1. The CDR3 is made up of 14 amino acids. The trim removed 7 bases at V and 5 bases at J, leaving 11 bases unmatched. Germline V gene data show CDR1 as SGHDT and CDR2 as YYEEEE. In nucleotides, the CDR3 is TGTGCCAGCGGACTACAGGGGCTGAGGACTGAAGCTTTCTTT. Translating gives CASGLQGLRTEAFF.

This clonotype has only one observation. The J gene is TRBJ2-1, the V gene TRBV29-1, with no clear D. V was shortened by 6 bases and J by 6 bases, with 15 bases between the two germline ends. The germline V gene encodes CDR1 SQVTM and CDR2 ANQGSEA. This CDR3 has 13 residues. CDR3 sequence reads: CSVVGRVSNEQFF. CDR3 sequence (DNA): TGCAGCGTAGTTGGTCGGGTGAGCAATGAGCAGTTCTTC.

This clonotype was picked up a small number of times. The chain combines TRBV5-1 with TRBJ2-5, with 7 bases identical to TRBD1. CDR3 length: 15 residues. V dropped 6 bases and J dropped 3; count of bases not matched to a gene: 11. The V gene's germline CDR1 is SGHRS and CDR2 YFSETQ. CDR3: CASTQGRQGKETQYF. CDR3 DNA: TGCGCCAGCACCCAGGGACGACAGGGAAAAGAGACCCAGTACTTC.

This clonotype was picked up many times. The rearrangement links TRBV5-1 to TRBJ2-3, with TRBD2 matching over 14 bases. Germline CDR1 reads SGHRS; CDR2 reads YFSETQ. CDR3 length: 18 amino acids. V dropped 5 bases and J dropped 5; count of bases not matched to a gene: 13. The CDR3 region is CASRESGTSGGWKDTQYF. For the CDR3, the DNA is TGCGCCAGCAGGGAATCCGGGACTAGCGGGGGATGGAAAGATACGCAGTATTTT.

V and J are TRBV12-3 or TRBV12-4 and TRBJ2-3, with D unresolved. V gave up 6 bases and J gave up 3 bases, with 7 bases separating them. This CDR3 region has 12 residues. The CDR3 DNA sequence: TGTGCCAGCAGCCAATTAACAGATACGCAGTATTTT. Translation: CASSQLTDTQYF.

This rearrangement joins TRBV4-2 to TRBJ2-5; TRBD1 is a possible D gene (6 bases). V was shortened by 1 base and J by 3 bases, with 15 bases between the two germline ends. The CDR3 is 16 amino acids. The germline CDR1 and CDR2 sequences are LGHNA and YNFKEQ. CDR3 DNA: TGTGCCAGCAGCCAAGTGACGACAGGAGATAAAGAGACCCAGTACTTC. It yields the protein CASSQVTTGDKETQYF.

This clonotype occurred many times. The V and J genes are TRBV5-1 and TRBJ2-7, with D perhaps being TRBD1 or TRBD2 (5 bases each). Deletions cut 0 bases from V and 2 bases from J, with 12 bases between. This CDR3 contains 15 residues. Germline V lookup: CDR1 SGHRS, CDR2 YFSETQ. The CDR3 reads CASSLAEGTPYEQYF. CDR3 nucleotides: TGCGCCAGCAGCTTGGCCGAGGGGACCCCCTACGAGCAGTACTTC.